The clone carrying this T cell receptor beta chain was observed many times. This CDR3 contains 13 residues. From germline, CDR1 is SEHNR and CDR2 FQNEAQ (reference sequence). V lost 1 base and J lost 8, with 11 bases in between. This entry comes from a study of T cells in Graves' hyperthyroidism and ophthalmopathy. Graves' hyperthyroidism is called stable when ophthalmopathy does not progress within 18 months. Out of 10 ml of fresh peripheral blood came the PBMCs. TCR beta CDR3 sequences were amplified from RNA transcripts. HTBI primers drove first-round RT-PCR of the TCR CDR3. MiXCR was run by TCRdb on the multiplex PCR reads, yielding one entry per CDR3 protein. The sample consists of some 350,000 distinct CDR3 sequences, about a fifth of them appearing once.

The sequence was obtained from a woman under 30 with Graves' hyperthyroidism. The J gene is TRBJ1-2, the V gene TRBV7-9; D is unresolved. The specimen was blood. Here the CDR3 reads CASSLEGMYGYTF. In DNA form, the CDR3 reads TGTGCCAGCAGCTTAGAAGGGATGTACGGCTACACCTTC.